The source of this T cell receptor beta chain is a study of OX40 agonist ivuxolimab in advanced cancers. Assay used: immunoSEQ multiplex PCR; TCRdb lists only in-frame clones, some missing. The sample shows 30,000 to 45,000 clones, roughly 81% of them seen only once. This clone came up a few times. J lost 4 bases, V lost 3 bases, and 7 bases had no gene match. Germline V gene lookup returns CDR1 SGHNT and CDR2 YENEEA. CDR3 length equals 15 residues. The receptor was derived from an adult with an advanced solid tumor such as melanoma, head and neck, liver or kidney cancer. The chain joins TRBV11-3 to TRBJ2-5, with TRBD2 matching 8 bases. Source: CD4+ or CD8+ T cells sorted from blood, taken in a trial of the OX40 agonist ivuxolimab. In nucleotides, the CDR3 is TGTGCCAGCAGCTTGGGGAGCGGGAGTATAGAGACCCAGTACTTC. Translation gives CASSLGSGSIETQYF.